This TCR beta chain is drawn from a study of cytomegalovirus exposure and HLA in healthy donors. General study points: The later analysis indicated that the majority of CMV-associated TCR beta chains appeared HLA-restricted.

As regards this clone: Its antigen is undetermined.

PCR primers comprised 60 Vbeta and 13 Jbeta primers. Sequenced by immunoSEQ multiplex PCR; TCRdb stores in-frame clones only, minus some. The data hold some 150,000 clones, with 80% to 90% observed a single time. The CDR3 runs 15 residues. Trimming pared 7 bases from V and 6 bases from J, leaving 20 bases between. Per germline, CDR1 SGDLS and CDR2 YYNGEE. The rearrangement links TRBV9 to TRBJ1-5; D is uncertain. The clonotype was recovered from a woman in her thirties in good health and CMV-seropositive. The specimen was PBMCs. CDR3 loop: CASAPGPGGGQPQHF. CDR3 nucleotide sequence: TGTGCCAGCGCCCCAGGTCCAGGTGGAGGTCAGCCCCAGCATTTT. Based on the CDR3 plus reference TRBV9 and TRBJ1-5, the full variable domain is DSGVTQTPKHLITATGQRVTLRCSPRSGDLSVYWYQQSLDQGLQFLIQYYNGEERAKGNILERFSAQQFPDLHSELNLSSLELGDSALYFCASAPGPGGGQPQHFGDGTRLSIL.